The 10 T cell receptor beta chains below were found in one sample sequenced in a study of T cell responses to AZD1222 COVID-19 vaccine. Data came from immunoSEQ multiplex PCR; TCRdb stores just in-frame clones and leaves some out. The sample records fewer than 200,000 clones, around nine tenths being singletons. Sample: peripheral blood, taken on day 0 of AZD1222 vaccination. These TCRs come from an adult in good health.

This sequence joins TRBV11-2 and TRBJ1-2; maybe TRBD1 (6 bases). CDR3 length: 14 amino acids. From germline, CDR1 is SGHAT and CDR2 FQNNGV. Trimming stripped 2 bases from V and 2 bases from J, with 9 bases between. The CDR3 coding sequence is TGTGCCAGCAGCTTAAACGGGGGCAACTATGGCTACACCTTC. Its protein is CASSLNGGNYGYTF.

The CDR3, as DNA: TGTGCCAGCAGCCAGGGAGAAGGGCACAGAGGCATTACTAATTCACCCCTCCACTTT. This translates into CASSQGEGHRGITNSPLHF. The V gene is TRBV21-1, the J gene TRBJ1-6. TRBV21-1 is given as a pseudogene. The CDR3 runs to 19 residues.

This chain uses TRBV14 with TRBJ1-4, with D tentatively TRBD1 (6 bases). V was shortened by 0 bases and J by 2 bases, with 16 bases between the two germline ends. This CDR3 is built from 18 residues. The germline V gene has CDR1 SGHDN and CDR2 FVKESK. In nucleotides, the CDR3 is TGTGCCAGCAGCCAAGATGGTCGGAGGAGGGGGACTAATGAAAAACTGTTTTTT. It is translated as CASSQDGRRRGTNEKLFF.

The chain combines TRBV5-1 with TRBJ2-7, with 11 bases fitting TRBD1. Germline-derived CDR1 and CDR2 are SGHRS and YFSETQ. This CDR3 is built from 15 residues. V trimming: 3 bases; J trimming: 3 bases; junction bases outside the gene matches: 5. CDR3 in amino acids: CASSSTGTGGYEQYF. CDR3 DNA: TGCGCCAGCAGCTCTACCGGGACAGGGGGCTACGAGCAGTACTTC.

This chain joins TRBV4-3 and TRBJ2-5; 12 bases line up with TRBD2. Germline V gives CDR1 LGHNA, CDR2 YSLEER. V shed 0 bases, J shed 5 bases, and the junction held 4 bases outside the gene matches. The CDR3 has 16 residues. For the CDR3, the DNA is TGCGCCAGCAGCCAAGAGCCTAGCGGGGGGGCGGAGACCCAGTACTTC. Its protein product is CASSQEPSGGAETQYF.

The genes are TRBV4-3 and TRBJ2-3, with D perhaps TRBD1 (6 bases). The CDR3 totals 16 residues. V lost 2 bases and J lost 1, with 13 bases in between. Looked up from germline, CDR1 is LGHNA and CDR2 is YSLEER. CDR3 in DNA: TGCGCCAGCAGCCAAAATATACAGGGCGGCACAGATACGCAGTATTTT. Residues: CASSQNIQGGTDTQYF.

The chain couples TRBV5-1 to TRBJ1-3; maybe TRBD1 (5 bases). Per germline, CDR1 SGHRS and CDR2 YFSETQ. The CDR3 runs 15 residues. Trimming pared 0 bases from V and 3 bases from J, leaving 10 bases between. The CDR3 nucleotides are TGCGCCAGCAGCTTGGAGCCCGGGGGTGGAAACACCATATATTTT. This sequence encodes CASSLEPGGGNTIYF.

The chain uses TRBV7-3 and TRBJ2-7; 8 positions agree with TRBD1. The CDR3 covers 14 residues. Germline CDR1 and CDR2: SGHTA and FQGTGA. V dropped 5 bases and J dropped 5; count of bases not matched to a gene: 8. CDR3 protein: CASSPGAGGNEQYF. The CDR3 DNA reads as TGTGCCAGCAGCCCAGGGGCAGGGGGCAACGAGCAGTACTTC.

The V and J genes are TRBV7-3 and TRBJ1-1; D not resolved. Trimming took 4 bases from V and 11 from J, leaving 17 bases between them. This CDR3 is built from 13 residues. Germline CDR1 and CDR2: SGHTA and FQGTGA. CDR3 in DNA: TGTGCCAGCAGCTCAACGGGCCGCGAAGCGGCTTTCTTT. Translation: CASSSTGREAAFF.

Written as DNA, the CDR3 is TGTGCCAGCAGTGACATGCTAGCGGAGGGAGAGACCCAGTACTTC. This translates into CASSDMLAEGETQYF. The chain employs TRBV2 and TRBJ2-5; 7 bases agree with TRBD2. Germline V gene data show CDR1 as SNHLY and CDR2 as FYNNEI. This CDR3 contains 15 residues. With V trimmed by 3 bases and J by 4 bases, 8 bases remained unmatched.